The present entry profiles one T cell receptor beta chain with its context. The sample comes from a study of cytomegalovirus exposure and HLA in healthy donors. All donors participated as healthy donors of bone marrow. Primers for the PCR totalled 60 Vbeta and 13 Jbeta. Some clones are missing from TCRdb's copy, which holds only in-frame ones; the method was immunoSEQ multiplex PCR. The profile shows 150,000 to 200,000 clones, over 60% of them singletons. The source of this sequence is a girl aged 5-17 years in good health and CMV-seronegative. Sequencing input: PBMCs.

The CDR3 sequence: CASSLNLVNEQFF. The CDR3, as DNA: TGTGCCAGCAGCCTAAATCTAGTCAATGAGCAGTTCTTC. This chain joins TRBV6-1 and TRBJ2-1; D remains unclear. V was cut by 6 bases and J by 6 bases, with 12 bases left in between. Germline V gene lookup returns CDR1 MNHNS and CDR2 SASEGT. The CDR3 is 13 amino acids.